This TCR beta chain emerged from a study of blood T cells in healthy people across ages. There are a few counts of this clonotype. Alongside a J-beta primer mix, a sample-barcoded 5' primer served in a second PCR lasting roughly 7 to 11 cycles. Each CDR3 protein gets one entry after TCRdb re-called the 5' RACE reads with MiXCR. The table shows around 780,000 distinct CDR3 sequences, with 20% to 30% occurring only once. This CDR3 contains 16 residues. Trimming removed 4 bases from V and 1 base from J; junction bases left unmatched: 5. Germline V gene sequence: CDR1 SGHRS, CDR2 YFSETQ. The data were also submitted as part of a second study, on T cells of mothers and their children.

Input material: blood. The TCR originated in a boy between 10 and 17 years old in good health. The chain uses TRBV5-1 and TRBJ2-6, with 7 positions matching TRBD1. CDR3 residues: CASSPTGASGANVLTF. The DNA for the CDR3 is TGCGCCAGCAGCCCTACAGGGGCTTCTGGGGCCAACGTCCTGACTTTC.